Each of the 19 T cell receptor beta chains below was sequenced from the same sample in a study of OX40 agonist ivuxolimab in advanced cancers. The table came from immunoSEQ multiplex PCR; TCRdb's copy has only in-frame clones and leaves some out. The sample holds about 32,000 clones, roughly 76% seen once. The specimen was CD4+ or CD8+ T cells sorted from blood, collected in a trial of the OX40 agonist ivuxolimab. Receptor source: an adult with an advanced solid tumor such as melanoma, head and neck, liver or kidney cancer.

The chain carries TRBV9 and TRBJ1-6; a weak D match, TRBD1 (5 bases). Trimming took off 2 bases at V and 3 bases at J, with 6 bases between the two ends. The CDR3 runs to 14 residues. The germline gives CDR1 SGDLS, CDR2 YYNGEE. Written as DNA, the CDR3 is TGTGCCAGCAGCGTTGGACACTATAATTCACCCCTCCACTTT. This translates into CASSVGHYNSPLHF.

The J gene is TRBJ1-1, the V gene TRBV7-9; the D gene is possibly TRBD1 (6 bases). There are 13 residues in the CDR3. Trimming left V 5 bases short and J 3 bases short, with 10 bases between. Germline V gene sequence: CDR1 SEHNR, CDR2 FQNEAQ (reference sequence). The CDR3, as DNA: TGTGCCAGCAGCCCCGACAGGCACACTGAAGCTTTCTTT. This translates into CASSPDRHTEAFF.

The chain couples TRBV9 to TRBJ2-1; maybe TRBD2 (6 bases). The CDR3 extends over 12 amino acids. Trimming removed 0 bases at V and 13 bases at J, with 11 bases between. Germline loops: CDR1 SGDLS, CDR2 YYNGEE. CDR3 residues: CASSVDRGNQFF. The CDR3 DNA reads TGTGCCAGCAGCGTAGATCGCGGGAATCAGTTCTTC.

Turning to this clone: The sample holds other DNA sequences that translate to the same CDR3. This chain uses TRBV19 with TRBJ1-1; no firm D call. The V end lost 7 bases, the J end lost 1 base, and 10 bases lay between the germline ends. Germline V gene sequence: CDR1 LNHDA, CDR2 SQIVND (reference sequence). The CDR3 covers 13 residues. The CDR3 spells CASTLRTNTEAFF. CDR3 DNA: TGTGCCAGTACTCTCCGAACGAACACTGAAGCTTTCTTT.

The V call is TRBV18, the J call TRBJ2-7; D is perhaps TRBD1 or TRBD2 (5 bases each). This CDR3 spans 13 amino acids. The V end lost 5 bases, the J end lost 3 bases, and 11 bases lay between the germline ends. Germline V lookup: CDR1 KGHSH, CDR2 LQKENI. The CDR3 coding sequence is TGTGCCAGCTCATCCGGGGCAAACTACGAGCAGTACTTC. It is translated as CASSSGANYEQYF.

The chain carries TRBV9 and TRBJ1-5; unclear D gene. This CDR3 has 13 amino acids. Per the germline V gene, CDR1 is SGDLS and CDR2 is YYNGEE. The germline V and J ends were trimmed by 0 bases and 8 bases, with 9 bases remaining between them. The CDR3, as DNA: TGTGCCAGCAGCGTAGATTGGGATGAGCCCCAGCATTTT. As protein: CASSVDWDEPQHF.

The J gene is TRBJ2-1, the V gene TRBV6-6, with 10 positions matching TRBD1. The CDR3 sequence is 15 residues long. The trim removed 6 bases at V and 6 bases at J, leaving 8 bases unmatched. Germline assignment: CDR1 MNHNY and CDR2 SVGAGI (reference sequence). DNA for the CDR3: TGTGCCAGCAGGTACGACGGGACAGGGGCCAATGAGCAGTTCTTC. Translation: CASRYDGTGANEQFF.

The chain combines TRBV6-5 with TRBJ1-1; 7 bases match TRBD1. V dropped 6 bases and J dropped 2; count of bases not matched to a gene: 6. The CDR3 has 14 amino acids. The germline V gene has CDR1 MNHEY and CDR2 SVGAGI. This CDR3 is CASRWTGENTEAFF. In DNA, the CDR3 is TGTGCCAGCAGGTGGACAGGAGAAAACACTGAAGCTTTCTTT.

This CDR3 reads CASSQDSPWQLAKNIQYF. The CDR3 DNA sequence: TGCGCCAGCAGCCAAGATAGCCCGTGGCAGCTAGCCAAAAACATTCAGTACTTC. The V gene is TRBV4-1, the J gene TRBJ2-4; D is uncertain. CDR3 length: 18 amino acids. Trimming took off 0 bases at V and 0 bases at J, with 15 bases between the two ends. Per the germline V gene, CDR1 is MGHRA and CDR2 is YSYEKL.

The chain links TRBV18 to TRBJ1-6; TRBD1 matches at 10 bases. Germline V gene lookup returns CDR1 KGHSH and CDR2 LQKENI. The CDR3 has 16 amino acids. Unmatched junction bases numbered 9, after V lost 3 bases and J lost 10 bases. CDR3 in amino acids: CASSPYGQGGKSPLHF. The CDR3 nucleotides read TGTGCCAGCTCACCGTACGGACAGGGGGGAAAGTCACCCCTCCACTTT.

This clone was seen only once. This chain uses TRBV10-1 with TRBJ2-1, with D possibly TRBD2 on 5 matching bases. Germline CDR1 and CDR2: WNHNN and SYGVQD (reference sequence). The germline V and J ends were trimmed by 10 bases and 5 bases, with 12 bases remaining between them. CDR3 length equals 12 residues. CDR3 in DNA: TGCGCCACTCGGGGTACCAACAATGAGCAGTTCTTC. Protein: CATRGTNNEQFF.

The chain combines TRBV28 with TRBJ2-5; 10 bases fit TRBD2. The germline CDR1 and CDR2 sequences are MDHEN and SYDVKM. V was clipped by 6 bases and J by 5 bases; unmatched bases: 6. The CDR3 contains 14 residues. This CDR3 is CASRSPSGSETQYF. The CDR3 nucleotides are TGTGCCAGCAGATCCCCTAGCGGGAGTGAGACCCAGTACTTC.

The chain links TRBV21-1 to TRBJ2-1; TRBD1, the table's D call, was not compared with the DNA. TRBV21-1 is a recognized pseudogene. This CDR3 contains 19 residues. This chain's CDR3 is CASSKARAGGGLTGNEQFF. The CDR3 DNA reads TGTGCCAGCAGCAAAGCGCGGGCAGGGGGCGGCCTTACGGGGAATGAGCAGTTCTTC.

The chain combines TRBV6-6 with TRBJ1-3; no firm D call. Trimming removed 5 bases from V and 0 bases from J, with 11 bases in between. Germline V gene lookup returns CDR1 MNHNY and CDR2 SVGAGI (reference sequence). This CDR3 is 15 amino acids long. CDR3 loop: CASSGPGRSGNTIYF. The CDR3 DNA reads TGTGCCAGCAGTGGACCGGGCCGCTCTGGAAACACCATATATTTT.

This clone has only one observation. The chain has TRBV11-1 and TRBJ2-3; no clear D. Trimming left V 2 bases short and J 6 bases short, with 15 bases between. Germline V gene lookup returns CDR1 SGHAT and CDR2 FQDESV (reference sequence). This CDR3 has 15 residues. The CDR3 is CASSLTLRVGDTQYF. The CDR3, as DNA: TGTGCCAGCAGCTTAACTTTAAGGGTCGGGGATACGCAGTATTTT.

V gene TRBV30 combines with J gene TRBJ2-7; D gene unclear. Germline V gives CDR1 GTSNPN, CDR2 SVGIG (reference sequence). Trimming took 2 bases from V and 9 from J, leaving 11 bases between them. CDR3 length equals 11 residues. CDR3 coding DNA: TGTGCCTGGAGTAACGGCGACCGGCAGTACTTC. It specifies CAWSNGDRQYF.

CDR3: CASRPTSGGLSGANVLTF. CDR3 DNA sequence: TGTGCCAGCAGACCGACTAGCGGGGGCCTCTCTGGGGCCAACGTCCTGACTTTC. The chain is built from TRBV7-2 and TRBJ2-6, with 12 positions matching TRBD2. In germline, CDR1 is SGHTA, CDR2 FQGNSA. V lost 6 bases to trimming and J lost 0 bases; unmatched junction nucleotides: 6. The CDR3 covers 18 residues.

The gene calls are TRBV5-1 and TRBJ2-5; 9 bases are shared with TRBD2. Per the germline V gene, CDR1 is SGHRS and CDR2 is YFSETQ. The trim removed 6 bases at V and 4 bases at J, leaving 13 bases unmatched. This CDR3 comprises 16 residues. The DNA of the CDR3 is TGCGCCAGCAACTTCGGTGGCGGGGGGGGTCGAGAGACCCAGTACTTC. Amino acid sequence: CASNFGGGGGRETQYF.

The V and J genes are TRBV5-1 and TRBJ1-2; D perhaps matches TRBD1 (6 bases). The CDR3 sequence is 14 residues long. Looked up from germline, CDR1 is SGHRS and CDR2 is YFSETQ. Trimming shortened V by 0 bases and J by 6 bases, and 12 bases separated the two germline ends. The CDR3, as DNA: TGCGCCAGCAGCTTGGTACAGGGAAGGAATGGCTACACCTTC. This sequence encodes CASSLVQGRNGYTF.